This is a list of T cell receptor beta chains from one sample in a study of shared clonotypes between healthy human individuals. The protocol was immunoSEQ multiplex PCR, while the TCRdb copy is restricted to in-frame clones and leaves out a portion. The sample holds over a million clones, roughly 97% seen once. Sequenced: naive CD4+ T cells sorted from blood. These receptors were taken from a man aged 25 to 40 in good health. Both conserved end residues are part of each CDR3. The order of the fields is J gene, V gene, clone size, D gene, CDR3 protein, CDR3 DNA. The D gene is left open where the match is weak. Rows may omit the clone size; those that give it use once, few, many or a size class.

>TRBJ2-5|TRBV9|once|NA
CASSVVGSSFQETQYF
TGTGCCAGCAGCGTAGTCGGAAGTAGTTTCCAAGAGACCCAGTACTTC
>TRBJ2-5|TRBV7-9|NA|TRBD1
CASSFWTGHQETQYF
TGTGCCAGCAGCTTCTGGACAGGGCATCAAGAGACCCAGTACTTC
>TRBJ2-7|TRBV28|once|TRBD1
CASSIDRGPGYF
TGTGCCAGCAGTATCGACAGGGGACCCGGGTACTTC
>TRBJ2-7|TRBV7-2|NA|TRBD2
CASSLPRAGGPNSYEQYF
TGTGCCAGCAGCTTACCACGAGCGGGAGGGCCGAACTCCTACGAGCAGTACTTC
>TRBJ1-5|TRBV28|NA|TRBD1
CASSLEQGRSNQPQHF
TGTGCCAGCAGTTTAGAACAGGGGAGGTCCAATCAGCCCCAGCATTTT
>TRBJ2-1|TRBV2|NA|TRBD2
CASSPRLADYNEQFF
TGTGCCAGCAGTCCCCGGCTAGCGGACTACAATGAGCAGTTCTTC
>TRBJ2-7|TRBV28|NA|TRBD2
CASTGGSRYEQYF
TGTGCCAGCACTGGCGGGAGTCGCTACGAGCAGTACTTC
>TRBJ1-2|TRBV6-5|NA|TRBD1
CASSYGTDYGYTF
TGTGCCAGCAGTTACGGGACAGACTATGGCTACACCTTC
>TRBJ1-4|TRBV2|NA|NA
CASNPGVFGEKLFF
TGTGCCAGCAATCCAGGGGTTTTTGGTGAAAAACTGTTTTTT
>TRBJ2-3|TRBV7-2|NA|TRBD2
CASSLGAGGPTDTQYF
TGTGCCAGCAGCTTAGGAGCGGGAGGCCCCACAGATACGCAGTATTTT
>TRBJ2-1|TRBV29-1|NA|NA
CSGALLSANEQFF
TGCAGCGGGGCCCTACTTTCCGCGAATGAGCAGTTCTTC
>TRBJ1-1|TRBV5-4|NA|TRBD1
CASSLQGATTEAFF
TGTGCCAGCAGCTTACAGGGGGCGACCACTGAAGCTTTCTTT
>TRBJ2-7|TRBV7-9|NA|TRBD2
CASSPTGLAESYEQYF
TGTGCCAGCAGCCCTACGGGACTAGCGGAGTCCTACGAGCAGTACTTC
>TRBJ2-4|TRBV30|once|TRBD2
CAWSDPPGPGRDIQYF
TGTGCCTGGAGTGATCCCCCGGGGCCGGGGAGGGACATTCAGTACTTC
>TRBJ2-2|TRBV7-6|NA|NA
CASSLNTLTRTGELFF
TGTGCCAGCAGCTTAAACACCCTAACCCGCACCGGGGAGCTGTTTTTT
>TRBJ2-4|TRBV5-6|NA|TRBD2
CASSKEGTSGKENIQYF
TGTGCCAGCAGCAAAGAAGGGACTAGCGGGAAGGAAAACATTCAGTACTTC
>TRBJ2-5|TRBV7-2|NA|TRBD2
CASSLERGVSGRGQYF
TGTGCCAGCAGCTTAGAACGGGGGGTTAGCGGGAGAGGGCAGTACTTC
>TRBJ1-1|TRBV29-1|NA|NA
CSVSPRSRALEAFF
TGCAGCGTAAGTCCGCGGTCCAGGGCCCTTGAAGCTTTCTTT
>TRBJ2-7|TRBV5-1|NA|TRBD1
CASSITGGIAYEQYF
TGCGCCAGCAGCATCACAGGGGGTATCGCCTACGAGCAGTACTTC
>TRBJ2-7|TRBV7-9|NA|TRBD1
CASSLDRDEQYF
TGTGCCAGCAGCTTGGACAGGGACGAGCAGTACTTC
>TRBJ2-2|TRBV9|NA|TRBD2
CASSGGTSGRTGELFF
TGTGCCAGCAGCGGGGGGACTAGCGGGAGAACCGGGGAGCTGTTTTTT
>TRBJ2-2|TRBV2|NA|TRBD1
CASSPDRAGTGELFF
TGTGCCAGCAGTCCCGACAGGGCAGGGACCGGGGAGCTGTTTTTT
>TRBJ2-2|TRBV6-1|NA|TRBD1
CASGDREIGELFF
TGTGCCAGCGGGGACAGGGAGATCGGGGAGCTGTTTTTT
>TRBJ2-5|TRBV9|NA|NA
CASSPNGDVGETQYF
TGTGCCAGCAGCCCCAATGGGGACGTGGGGGAGACCCAGTACTTC
>TRBJ1-4|TRBV5-5|NA|NA
CASSLAGVGEKLFF
TGTGCCAGCAGCTTGGCTGGTGTAGGTGAAAAACTGTTTTTT
>TRBJ2-2|TRBV23-1|NA|TRBD2
CAPSPAGGPNTGELFF
TGCGCGCCGAGTCCAGCGGGAGGCCCAAACACCGGGGAGCTGTTTTTT
>TRBJ2-1|TRBV28|NA|NA
CASSFGRYNEQFF
TGTGCCAGCAGTTTTGGACGGTACAATGAGCAGTTCTTC
>TRBJ2-5|TRBV29-1|NA|NA
CSVAGTDYQETQYF
TGCAGCGTTGCGGGGACTGATTACCAAGAGACCCAGTACTTC
>TRBJ2-7|TRBV5-1|NA|TRBD1
CASSPDRGDSREQYF
TGCGCCAGCAGCCCGGACAGGGGGGATAGTAGGGAGCAGTACTTC
>TRBJ2-1|TRBV20-1|NA|NA
CSATVVNEQFF
TGCAGTGCCACCGTGGTCAATGAGCAGTTCTTC
>TRBJ2-3|TRBV28|NA|TRBD2
CASGETLPGLAGGTDTQYF
TGTGCCAGCGGGGAGACTTTACCGGGACTAGCGGGCGGCACAGATACGCAGTATTTT
>TRBJ2-7|TRBV5-1|NA|NA
CASSLEQGGDEQYF
TGCGCCAGCAGCTTGGAACAGGGAGGGGACGAGCAGTACTTC
>TRBJ2-7|TRBV9|NA|NA
CASSPRLGGYEQYF
TGTGCCAGCAGCCCCCGACTAGGGGGGTACGAGCAGTACTTC
>TRBJ1-2|TRBV5-4|NA|TRBD1
CASTPSPTGGAGTYGYTF
TGTGCCAGCACCCCTTCACCGACAGGGGGCGCCGGTACCTATGGCTACACCTTC
>TRBJ2-2|TRBV19|NA|NA
CASSIRRASTGELFF
TGTGCCAGTAGTATCCGGAGGGCGTCCACCGGGGAGCTGTTTTTT
>TRBJ2-7|TRBV5-1|NA|TRBD1
CASSSTGTGGYEQYF
TGCGCCAGCAGCTCAACCGGGACAGGAGGTTACGAGCAGTACTTC
>TRBJ2-2|TRBV27|NA|TRBD1
CASRKGQGAFPGELFF
TGTGCCAGCAGAAAGGGACAGGGGGCGTTTCCCGGGGAGCTGTTTTTT
>TRBJ2-2|TRBV5-1|NA|TRBD2
CASSFASGRAGELFF
TGCGCCAGCAGCTTCGCTAGCGGGAGGGCCGGGGAGCTGTTTTTT
>TRBJ2-5|TRBV18|NA|NA
CASSPDSVRETQYF
TGTGCCAGCTCACCGGATTCGGTCCGGGAGACCCAGTACTTC
>TRBJ2-2|TRBV7-3|NA|NA
CASSLASTGELFF
TGTGCCAGCAGCTTGGCTAGTACCGGGGAGCTGTTTTTT
>TRBJ2-7|TRBV28|NA|NA
CASSSSPRAYEQYF
TGTGCCAGCAGTTCATCCCCACGGGCCTACGAGCAGTACTTC
>TRBJ2-1|TRBV5-4|NA|TRBD2
CASSLPAGGPGEQFF
TGTGCCAGCAGCTTGCCAGCGGGAGGGCCGGGTGAGCAGTTCTTC
>TRBJ2-4|TRBV7-2|NA|NA
CASSLDPRSRAGQYF
TGTGCCAGCAGCTTAGATCCCAGGAGCCGGGCGGGTCAGTACTTC
>TRBJ1-1|TRBV5-1|NA|NA
CASSLDGMNTEAFF
TGCGCCAGCAGCTTGGACGGCATGAACACTGAAGCTTTCTTT
>TRBJ2-5|TRBV4-1|NA|NA
CASSPGPRETQYF
TGCGCCAGCAGCCCTGGGCCTAGGGAGACCCAGTACTTC
>TRBJ2-6|TRBV9|NA|NA
CASTSGQSSGEANVLTF
TGTGCCAGCACCTCCGGACAGTCGAGTGGAGAGGCCAACGTCCTGACTTTC
>TRBJ2-5|TRBV25-1|NA|NA
CASSVVAGPTQYF
TGTGCCAGCAGTGTAGTGGCAGGTCCGACCCAGTACTTC
>TRBJ2-1|TRBV6-5|NA|NA
CASSYGATPPYNEQFF
TGTGCCAGCAGTTACGGGGCGACACCACCCTACAATGAGCAGTTCTTC
>TRBJ1-3|TRBV7-2|NA|NA
CASSFSTRGNTIYF
TGTGCCAGCAGCTTTAGTACCCGGGGAAACACCATATATTTT